This TCR beta chain was retrieved from a study of T cells in Graves' hyperthyroidism and ophthalmopathy. What was amplified from RNA transcripts were TCR beta CDR3 regions. First-round RT-PCR of the TCR CDR3 relied on the HTBI primer set. TCRdb re-called the multiplex PCR reads with MiXCR, one entry per CDR3 protein. The sample has a few hundred thousand distinct CDR3 sequences; approximately 14% are singletons. Germline V gene data show CDR1 as LNHDA and CDR2 as SQIVND (reference sequence). The CDR3 is 13 residues long. V lost 0 bases to trimming and J lost 6 bases, with 6 bases between them. This clonotype showed up just a few times.

The chain combines TRBV19 with TRBJ1-5; no definite D call. This TCR came from a woman between 25 and 40 years old with Graves' hyperthyroidism. The sequenced material came from blood. CDR3 DNA sequence: TGTGCCAGTAGTATAGAGAACAGTCAGCCCCAGCATTTT. Translated: CASSIENSQPQHF. The full variable domain, in which reference TRBV19 and TRBJ1-5 provide the parts outside the CDR3, is DGGITQSPKYLFRKEGQNVTLSCEQNLNHDAMYWYRQDPGQGLRLIYYSQIVNDFQKGDIAEGYSVSREKKESFPLTVTSAQKNPTAFYLCASSIENSQPQHFGDGTRLSIL.